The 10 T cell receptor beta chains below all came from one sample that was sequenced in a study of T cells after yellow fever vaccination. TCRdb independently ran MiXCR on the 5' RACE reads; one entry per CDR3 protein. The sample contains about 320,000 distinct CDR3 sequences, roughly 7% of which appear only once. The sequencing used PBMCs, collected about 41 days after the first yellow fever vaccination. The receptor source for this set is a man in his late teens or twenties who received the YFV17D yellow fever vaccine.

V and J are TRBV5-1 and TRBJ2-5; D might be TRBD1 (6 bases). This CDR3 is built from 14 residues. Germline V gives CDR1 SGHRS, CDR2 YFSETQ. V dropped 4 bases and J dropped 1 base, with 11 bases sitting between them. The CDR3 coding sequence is TGCGCCAGCAGCAGGGGACACGCCCAAGAGACCCAGTACTTC. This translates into CASSRGHAQETQYF. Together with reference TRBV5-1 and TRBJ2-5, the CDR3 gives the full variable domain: KAGVTQTPRYLIKTRGQQVTLSCSPISGHRSVSWYQQTPGQGLQFLFEYFSETQRNKGNFPGRFSGRQFSNSRSEMNVSTLELGDSALYLCASSRGHAQETQYFGPGTRLLVL.

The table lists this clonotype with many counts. Here the CDR3 DNA reads TGCGCCAGCAGCTTGGGAGTACGTAACATTCAGTACTTC. This codes for CASSLGVRNIQYF. The V gene is TRBV5-1, the J gene TRBJ2-4; no definite D call. The CDR3 sequence is 13 residues long. In germline, CDR1 is SGHRS, CDR2 YFSETQ. Trimming shortened V by 0 bases and J by 7 bases, and 8 bases separated the two germline ends.

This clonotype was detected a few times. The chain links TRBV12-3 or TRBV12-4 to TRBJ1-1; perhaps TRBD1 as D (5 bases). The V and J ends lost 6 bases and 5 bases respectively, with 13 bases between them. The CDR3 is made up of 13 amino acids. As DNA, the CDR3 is TGTGCCAGCAGCGCCACAGGATGGACTGAAGCTTTCTTT. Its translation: CASSATGWTEAFF.

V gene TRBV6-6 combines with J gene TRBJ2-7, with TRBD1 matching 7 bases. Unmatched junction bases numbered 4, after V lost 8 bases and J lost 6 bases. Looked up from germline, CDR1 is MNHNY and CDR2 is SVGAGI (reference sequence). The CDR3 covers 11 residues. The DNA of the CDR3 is TGTGCCAGCTCGTCAGGGGGCGAGCAGTACGTC. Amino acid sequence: CASSSGGEQYV.

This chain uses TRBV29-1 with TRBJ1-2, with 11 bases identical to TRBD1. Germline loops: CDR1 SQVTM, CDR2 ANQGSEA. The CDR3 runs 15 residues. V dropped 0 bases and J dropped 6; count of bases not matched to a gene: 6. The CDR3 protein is CSVEEDRGRTDGYTF. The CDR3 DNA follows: TGCAGCGTTGAAGAGGACAGGGGGCGCACAGATGGCTACACCTTC.

The DNA of the CDR3 is TGTGCCAGCAGCCCGGGGGCGGGGAGCCGAGCTTTCTTT. Protein sequence: CASSPGAGSRAFF. V gene TRBV7-9 combines with J gene TRBJ1-1; TRBD1 is a possible D gene (6 bases). Germline assignment: CDR1 SEHNR and CDR2 FQNEAQ (reference sequence). The CDR3 is made up of 13 amino acids. Trimming took 5 bases from V and 10 from J, leaving 17 bases between them. The entire variable domain, with the rest obtained from reference TRBV7-9 and TRBJ1-1, is as follows: DTGVSQNPRHKITKRGQNVTFRCDPISEHNRLYWYRQTLGQGPEFLTYFQNEAQLEKSRLLSDRFSAERPKGSFSTLEIQRTEQGDSAMYLCASSPGAGSRAFFGQGTRLTVV.

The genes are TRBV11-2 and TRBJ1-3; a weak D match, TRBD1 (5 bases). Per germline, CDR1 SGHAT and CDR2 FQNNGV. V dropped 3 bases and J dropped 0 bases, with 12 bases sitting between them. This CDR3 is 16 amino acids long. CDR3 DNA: TGTGCCAGCAGCTTTTCGGACACGAACTCTGGAAACACCATATATTTT. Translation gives CASSFSDTNSGNTIYF.

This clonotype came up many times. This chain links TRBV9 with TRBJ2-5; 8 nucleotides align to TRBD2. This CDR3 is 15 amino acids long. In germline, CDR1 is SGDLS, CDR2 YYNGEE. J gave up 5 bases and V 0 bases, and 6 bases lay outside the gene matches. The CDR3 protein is CASSVATGGLETQYF. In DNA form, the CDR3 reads TGTGCCAGCAGCGTAGCTACGGGGGGGCTGGAGACCCAGTACTTC.

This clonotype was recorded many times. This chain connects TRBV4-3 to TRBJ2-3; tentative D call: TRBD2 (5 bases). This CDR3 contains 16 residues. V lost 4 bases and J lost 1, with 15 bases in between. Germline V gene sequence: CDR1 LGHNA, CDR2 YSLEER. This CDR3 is CASSRRAASGTDTQYF. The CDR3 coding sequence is TGCGCCAGCAGCCGGCGGGCAGCCTCAGGCACAGATACGCAGTATTTT.

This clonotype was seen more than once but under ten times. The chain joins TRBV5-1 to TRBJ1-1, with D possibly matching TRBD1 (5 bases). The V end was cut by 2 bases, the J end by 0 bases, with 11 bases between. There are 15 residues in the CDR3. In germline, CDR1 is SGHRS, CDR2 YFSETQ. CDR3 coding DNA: TGCGCCAGCAGCTTAGGGGACTGGATGAACACTGAAGCTTTCTTT. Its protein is CASSLGDWMNTEAFF.